Each of the 5 T cell receptor beta chains below was sequenced from the same sample in a study of brain metastases from non-small cell lung cancer. Libraries were prepared by immunoSEQ multiplex PCR; TCRdb keeps only in-frame clonotypes and omits some of them. The sample holds 2,500 to 4,000 clones, around 90% seen once. Sequences were obtained from primary lung tumor tissue. These receptors all stem from a donor aged 40 or over with non-small cell lung cancer.

This clone was detected only once. The V gene is TRBV30, the J gene TRBJ1-6; weak D call: TRBD1 (5 bases). CDR1 is GTSNPN, CDR2 SVGIG, per germline (reference sequence). With 0 bases removed from V and 14 bases from J, the gap between germline ends came to 11 bases. This CDR3 has 12 amino acids. DNA of the CDR3: TGTGCCTGGAGTGTAAGGACAAGCGCCCTCCACTTT. Translating it yields CAWSVRTSALHF. Filled out from reference TRBV30 and TRBJ1-6, the complete variable domain reads SQTIHQWPATLVQPVGSPLSLECTVEGTSNPNLYWYRQAAGRGLQLLFYSVGIGQISSEVPQNLSASRPQDRQFILSSKKLLLSDSGFYLCAWSVRTSALHFGNGTRLTVT.

The chain employs TRBV2 and TRBJ2-1; D call uncertain. This CDR3 spans 16 amino acids. V shed 9 bases and J shed 0 bases, with 18 bases lying between them. Germline CDR1 is SNHLY and CDR2 is FYNNEI. Here the CDR3 DNA reads TGTGCCAGTCTACTAATATTGGAAAGCTCCTACAATGAGCAGTTCTTC. Translation: CASLLILESSYNEQFF.

The chain carries TRBV7-6 and TRBJ2-7; 8 bases are shared with TRBD1. Germline V gene data show CDR1 as SGHVS and CDR2 as FNYEAQ. This CDR3 spans 14 amino acids. The V and J ends lost 1 base and 7 bases, in that order; junction bases with no gene match: 6. The CDR3 bases are TGTGCCAGCAGCTTAGAGGACAGGGATCATGAGCAGTACTTC. Residues: CASSLEDRDHEQYF.

The J gene is TRBJ2-5, the V gene TRBV5-4; D is tentatively TRBD1 or TRBD2 (6 bases each). Germline lookup yields CDR1 SGHNT and CDR2 YYREEE (reference sequence). The V end was cut by 7 bases, the J end by 5 bases, with 15 bases between. CDR3 length: 13 amino acids. The CDR3 region has the DNA TGTGCCAGCTCCACAAGGGGGGTGGAGACCCAGTACTTC. Its protein is CASSTRGVETQYF.

This clone is a singleton in its sample. CDR3 nucleotides: TGTGCCAGCAGCCAAGAGGGGGGAATTAAAAACATTCAGTACTTC. This encodes CASSQEGGIKNIQYF. The V and J genes are TRBV4-2 and TRBJ2-4, with D possibly TRBD2 on 6 matching bases. The ends were cut back, 0 bases at V and 4 bases at J, with 10 bases in the middle. Germline V gene sequence: CDR1 LGHNA, CDR2 YNFKEQ. The CDR3 consists of 15 residues.